This T cell receptor beta chain is from a study of radiotherapy plus CTLA-4 blockade in lung cancer. To note about this clone: The germline gene is not matched at one end of the junction; a read error may be the cause.

The CDR3 runs 12 residues. Germline V gene lookup returns CDR1 MNHEY and CDR2 SMNVEV (reference sequence). Produced via immunoSEQ multiplex PCR; TCRdb's table is partial and in-frame only. The sample lists around 70,000 clones; 70% to 80% were seen once. This sample comprised peripheral blood, obtained from a patient treated with radiotherapy plus ipilimumab. V usage is TRBV27 and J usage is TRBJ1-1; tentative D call: TRBD1 (6 bases). The TCR was taken from a human donor with non-small cell lung cancer whose response to radiotherapy plus ipilimumab could not be evaluated. Some clones in this sample may be carry-over from other donors' samples. The CDR3 here is CAGREGGTEAFF. The CDR3 DNA reads TGTGCCGGCAGAGAGGGGGGGACTGAAGCTTTCTTT.